Given below is one T cell receptor (beta chain) in context. These data belong to a study of blood T cell repertoires in COVID-19. At the level of the study: T cells, B-cell-depleted T cells, or PBMCs provided the cDNA or gDNA that served as material.

Per the original methods: Amplifying reference gene primers gave estimates of nucleated cell counts. The protocol was immunoSEQ multiplex PCR, while the TCRdb copy is restricted to in-frame clones and leaves out a portion. V, J and clone size are those of that table, while D and trimming were read from the DNA. The sample carries 100,000 to 140,000 clones, less than 90% recorded once. Specimen: peripheral blood. The source of this sequence is a human donor in a cohort sampled during active COVID-19.

The CDR3 DNA reads TGTGCCAGCTGCCCAATGGGACAGCGGGTGGAGACCCAGTACTTC. Translated, it gives CASCPMGQRVETQYF. This rearrangement joins TRBV18 to TRBJ2-5; maybe TRBD1 (7 bases). The CDR3 covers 15 residues. Per germline, CDR1 KGHSH and CDR2 LQKENI. Trimming removed 7 bases at V and 5 bases at J, with 20 bases between.